The 2 T cell receptor beta chains in this list originate from one sample, sequenced in a study of Ad26.COV2.S vaccination and SARS-CoV-2 variants. Treatment specified: around 19 received Ad26.COV2.S at low or high dose, single or two shots; about 5 received placebo; per-sample allocation not given. The samples date from day 63 after the first vaccine or placebo injection. TCRdb keeps only in-frame clones here, not all; method: immunoSEQ multiplex PCR. Among 300,000 to 350,000 clones listed, about 86% were seen once. This material consisted of peripheral blood, taken in a trial of Ad26.COV2.S vaccine versus placebo. The receptors come from a person aged 18 to 65 who received the Ad26.COV2.S COVID-19 vaccine or a placebo.

The rearrangement uses TRBV2 and TRBJ2-1; 12 nucleotides agree with TRBD2. The CDR3 runs to 15 residues. V lost 6 bases to trimming and J lost 9 bases; unmatched junction nucleotides: 9. In germline, CDR1 is SNHLY, CDR2 FYNNEI. The CDR3 protein is CASSVLAGGSSEQFF. The CDR3 nucleotides are TGTGCCAGCAGCGTCCTAGCGGGGGGGTCGAGTGAGCAGTTCTTC. Filled out from reference TRBV2 and TRBJ2-1, the complete variable domain reads EPEVTQTPSHQVTQMGQEVILRCVPISNHLYFYWYRQILGQKVEFLVSFYNNEISEKSEIFDDQFSVERPDGSNFTLKIRSTKLEDSAMYFCASSVLAGGSSEQFFGPGTRLTVL.

The rearrangement links TRBV7-2 to TRBJ1-2; D is undetermined. The V end lost 5 bases, the J end lost 1 base, and 8 bases lay between the germline ends. The CDR3 spans 13 residues. Per the germline V gene, CDR1 is SGHTA and CDR2 is FQGNSA. CDR3 nucleotides: TGTGCCAGCAGCAGGGCTTTTAACTATGGCTACACCTTC. Translation gives CASSRAFNYGYTF.